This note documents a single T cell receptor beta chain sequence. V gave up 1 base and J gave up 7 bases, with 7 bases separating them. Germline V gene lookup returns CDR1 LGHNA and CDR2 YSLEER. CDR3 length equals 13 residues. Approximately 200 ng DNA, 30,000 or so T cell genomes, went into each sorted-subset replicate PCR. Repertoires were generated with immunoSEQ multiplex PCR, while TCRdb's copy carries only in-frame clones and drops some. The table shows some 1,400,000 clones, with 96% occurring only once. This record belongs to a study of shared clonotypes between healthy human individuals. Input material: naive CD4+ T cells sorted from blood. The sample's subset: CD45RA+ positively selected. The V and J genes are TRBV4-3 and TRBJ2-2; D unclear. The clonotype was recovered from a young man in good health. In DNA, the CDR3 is TGCGCCAGCAGCCAAGTTCAAGGCGGGGAGCTGTTTTTT. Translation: CASSQVQGGELFF.